This TCR beta chain was identified in a study of cytomegalovirus exposure and HLA in healthy donors. Researchers ran the PCR with 60 Vbeta and 13 Jbeta primers. Sequencing was performed with immunoSEQ multiplex PCR; in TCRdb, only in-frame clones are kept and a portion is missing. The sample contains approximately 140,000 clones, 60% to 85% of which appear only once. Germline CDR1 reads SGHDT; CDR2 reads YYEEEE. Between the trimmed V and J ends, which lost 4 bases and 4 bases, there was a span of 11 bases. The CDR3 consists of 13 residues. This clone was observed a few times. Material: PBMCs. The TCR sequence derives from a woman under 30 in good health and CMV-seronegative. The chain recombines TRBV5-6 with TRBJ1-2; D not resolved. CDR3 DNA sequence: TGTGCCAGCAGCCCCCACGAGAGCTATGGCTACACCTTC. This translates into CASSPHESYGYTF.